The 8 T cell receptor beta chains given below trace back to one sample, sequenced in a study of blood T cell repertoires in COVID-19. Using immunoSEQ multiplex PCR, the repertoire was profiled, and TCRdb retains in-frame clones only, with some absent. This table holds tens of thousands of clones, around 85% found once. The source material was peripheral blood. These receptors all come from a human donor in a cohort sampled during active COVID-19.

This chain joins TRBV7-2 and TRBJ2-3; 7 bases match TRBD2. The CDR3 is made up of 16 amino acids. Germline CDR1 reads SGHTA; CDR2 reads FQGNSA. V lost 3 bases, J lost 2 bases, and 8 bases stayed unmatched. The CDR3 nucleotides are TGTGCCAGCAGCTTTGGGGGGGGACCCGTCACAGATACGCAGTATTTT. Its translation: CASSFGGGPVTDTQYF.

With regard to this clone: An end of the junction differs from the germline gene, which may be a read error. J is TRBJ1-6 and V is TRBV7-7; a weak D match, TRBD1 (5 bases). CDR3 length equals 14 residues. Germline V gene sequence: CDR1 SSHAT, CDR2 FNYEAQ (reference sequence). CDR3 in DNA: TGTGCTAGCAGCTTAGACAGTCATGGTTCACCCCTCCACTTT. The encoded protein is CASSLDSHGSPLHF.

This clone was counted only a few times. V is TRBV13 and J is TRBJ2-7; 14 positions match TRBD2. V shed 5 bases, J shed 3 bases, and the junction held 3 bases outside the gene matches. This CDR3 is built from 15 residues. Germline loops: CDR1 PRHDT, CDR2 FYEKMQ (reference sequence). This CDR3 reads CASSVGTSGGYEQYF. The DNA of the CDR3 is TGTGCCAGCAGCGTGGGGACTAGCGGGGGCTACGAGCAGTACTTC.

V gene TRBV18 combines with J gene TRBJ2-5; tentative D call: TRBD2 (5 bases). Trimming cost V 1 base and J 2 bases, with 8 bases left between them. This CDR3 is 14 amino acids long. Germline CDR1 is KGHSH and CDR2 is LQKENI. The CDR3 loop is CASSPQSGQETQYF. The CDR3 DNA follows: TGTGCCAGCTCACCACAGTCGGGGCAAGAGACCCAGTACTTC.

The chain employs TRBV9 and TRBJ2-5; 8 bases align to TRBD2. There are 15 residues in the CDR3. Looked up from germline, CDR1 is SGDLS and CDR2 is YYNGEE. V shed 7 bases, J shed 2 bases, and the junction held 10 bases outside the gene matches. CDR3 loop: CASVLGGGGQETQYF. CDR3 bases: TGTGCCAGCGTCCTGGGGGGCGGGGGGCAAGAGACCCAGTACTTC.

The V and J genes are TRBV4-3 and TRBJ2-1; tentative D call: TRBD1 (6 bases). V lost 0 bases, J lost 0 bases, and 12 bases lay in between. From germline, CDR1 is LGHNA and CDR2 YSLEER. The CDR3 has 17 amino acids. Here the CDR3 reads CASSQDFRGGSYNEQFF. The CDR3 nucleotides are TGCGCCAGCAGCCAAGATTTCAGGGGTGGCTCCTACAATGAGCAGTTCTTC.

The V and J genes are TRBV5-1 and TRBJ2-1; 13 bases align to TRBD2. CDR3 size: 15 residues. V trimming: 4 bases; J trimming: 8 bases; junction bases outside the gene matches: 6. CDR1 and CDR2 from the germline V gene are SGHRS and YFSETQ. CDR3 sequence: CASSVRLAGGDEQFF. CDR3 DNA: TGCGCCAGCAGCGTGAGACTAGCGGGAGGAGATGAGCAGTTCTTC.

V is TRBV28 and J is TRBJ2-2, with 10 bases identical to TRBD1. The CDR3 has 15 amino acids. The V segment lost 3 bases and the J segment 7 bases; nucleotides outside the gene matches: 5. CDR1 is MDHEN, CDR2 SYDVKM, per germline. The CDR3 DNA reads as TGTGCCAGCAGTTTCGGGACAGGGGAAGTCGGGGAGCTGTTTTTT. It translates to CASSFGTGEVGELFF.